One and the same sample provided the 27 T cell receptor beta chains below, sequenced in a study of CD8+ T cells in alopecia areata. cDNA reverse transcribed from extracted RNA served as the sequencing template. Clones were sequenced by immunoSEQ multiplex PCR, and TCRdb holds only the in-frame ones, with some missing. The sample holds around 82,000 clones, about 53% seen once. The sample comprised NKG2D-high CD8+ T cells sorted from blood. These receptors were obtained from a human donor with alopecia areata.

This clone occurred a few times. The V call is TRBV29-1, the J call TRBJ2-3; the D is unclear. The CDR3 covers 10 residues. The germline V gene has CDR1 SQVTM and CDR2 ANQGSEA. V dropped 7 bases and J dropped 4 bases, with 6 bases sitting between them. The CDR3 region is CSGLADTQYF. In nucleotides, the CDR3 is TGCAGCGGTTTGGCAGATACGCAGTATTTT.

J is TRBJ2-7 and V is TRBV18; D is uncertain. Germline lookup yields CDR1 KGHSH and CDR2 LQKENI. Trimming shortened V by 0 bases and J by 1 base, and 4 bases separated the two germline ends. The length of the CDR3 is 13 residues. CDR3 protein: CASSPPQSYEQYF. Written as DNA, the CDR3 is TGTGCCAGCTCACCACCACAGTCCTACGAGCAGTACTTC.

The chain uses TRBV5-4 and TRBJ2-1, with 10 bases fitting TRBD1. Trimming at V came to 4 bases and at J to 6 bases, leaving 7 bases not matched to a gene. CDR3 length equals 15 residues. Germline CDR1 SGHNT, CDR2 YYREEE (reference sequence). CDR3 loop: CASSAGDRGSNEQFF. The CDR3 DNA reads TGTGCCAGCAGCGCTGGGGACAGGGGCTCCAATGAGCAGTTCTTC.

CDR3 region: CASSLVHPNTGELFF. The CDR3 bases are TGCGCCAGCAGCCTCGTGCATCCCAACACCGGGGAGCTGTTTTTT. J is TRBJ2-2 and V is TRBV4-1, with unresolved D. Trimming took off 4 bases at V and 2 bases at J, with 11 bases between the two ends. CDR1 MGHRA and CDR2 YSYEKL come from the germline V gene. This CDR3 is built from 15 residues.

This clone came up a few times. The chain links TRBV19 to TRBJ2-1; a weak D match, TRBD2 (5 bases). Per the germline V gene, CDR1 is LNHDA and CDR2 is SQIVND (reference sequence). With 5 bases removed from V and 9 bases from J, the gap between germline ends came to 14 bases. The CDR3 is 13 amino acids. The CDR3 region has the DNA TGTGCCAGTAGTTTCTCCGGAGGTTTTGAGCAGTTCTTC. Translated: CASSFSGGFEQFF. Variable domain in full (rest from reference TRBV19 and TRBJ2-1): DGGITQSPKYLFRKEGQNVTLSCEQNLNHDAMYWYRQDPGQGLRLIYYSQIVNDFQKGDIAEGYSVSREKKESFPLTVTSAQKNPTAFYLCASSFSGGFEQFFGPGTRLTVL.

The rearrangement links TRBV7-2 to TRBJ1-5; D unresolved. Germline V gives CDR1 SGHTA, CDR2 FQGNSA. The CDR3 covers 15 residues. V lost 1 base, J lost 0 bases, and 7 bases lay in between. The CDR3 DNA is TGTGCCAGCAGCTTAGGGCAGGATAGCAATCAGCCCCAGCATTTT. It yields the protein CASSLGQDSNQPQHF.

V is TRBV5-1 and J is TRBJ2-4; 8 positions agree with TRBD1. Germline assignment: CDR1 SGHRS and CDR2 YFSETQ. Unmatched junction bases numbered 6, after V lost 4 bases and J lost 9 bases. The CDR3 length is 13 residues. The CDR3, as DNA: TGCGCCAGCAGCGGAGACGACAGGGGCATTCAGTACTTC. Its translation is CASSGDDRGIQYF.

This rearrangement joins TRBV19 to TRBJ2-7, with a possible D match to TRBD2 (5 bases). Trimming pared 0 bases from V and 2 bases from J, leaving 11 bases between. Germline CDR1 is LNHDA and CDR2 is SQIVND (reference sequence). This CDR3 has 15 residues. The CDR3 sequence is CASSIDGRGAYEQYF. DNA of the CDR3: TGTGCCAGTAGTATAGACGGACGGGGAGCCTACGAGCAGTACTTC.

V usage is TRBV10-3 and J usage is TRBJ2-6; D is undetermined. From germline, CDR1 is ENHRY and CDR2 SYGVKD. With 2 bases removed from V and 0 bases from J, the gap between germline ends came to 5 bases. CDR3 length: 15 amino acids. The CDR3 sequence is CAISEEPSGANVLTF. The CDR3 bases are TGTGCCATCAGTGAGGAGCCCTCTGGGGCCAACGTCCTGACTTTC.

J is TRBJ2-7 and V is TRBV29-1; D remains ambiguous. V was clipped by 4 bases and J by 3 bases, with 7 bases between them. The V gene's germline CDR1 is SQVTM and CDR2 ANQGSEA. This CDR3 is 11 amino acids long. Written as DNA, the CDR3 is TGCAGCGTTGCCGGATTCTACGAGCAGTACTTC. Translation: CSVAGFYEQYF.

The V gene is TRBV27, the J gene TRBJ1-2, with D tentatively TRBD1 (5 bases). Per germline, CDR1 MNHEY and CDR2 SMNVEV (reference sequence). The CDR3 length is 14 residues. Trimming removed 0 bases from V and 8 bases from J, with 13 bases in between. The CDR3 DNA reads as TGTGCCAGCAGTTTATCCCAGACCGGGGCGGGCTACACCTTC. It yields the protein CASSLSQTGAGYTF.

This chain joins TRBV6-5 and TRBJ2-1; no clear D gene. The CDR3 is 13 residues long. Looked up from germline, CDR1 is MNHEY and CDR2 is SVGAGI. V lost 0 bases and J 4 bases, leaving 4 bases between the germline ends. CDR3 sequence reads: CASSYSAYNEQFF. CDR3 in DNA: TGTGCCAGCAGTTACTCAGCGTACAATGAGCAGTTCTTC.

The chain recombines TRBV5-4 with TRBJ1-5; D may be TRBD1 (5 bases). The germline CDR1 and CDR2 sequences are SGHNT and YYREEE (reference sequence). The length of the CDR3 is 14 residues. V dropped 4 bases and J dropped 1 base, with 9 bases sitting between them. The CDR3 region is CASSPGGSNQPQHF. In DNA form, the CDR3 reads TGTGCCAGCAGCCCGGGGGGGAGCAATCAGCCCCAGCATTTT.

J is TRBJ2-1 and V is TRBV4-1, with D maybe TRBD2 (5 bases). CDR3 size: 16 residues. V lost 0 bases, J lost 2 bases, and 11 bases lay in between. Germline V gene data show CDR1 as MGHRA and CDR2 as YSYEKL. The CDR3 reads CASSQELGGPYNEQFF. The CDR3 DNA sequence: TGCGCCAGCAGCCAAGAGTTAGGAGGCCCCTACAATGAGCAGTTCTTC.

This rearrangement joins TRBV5-1 to TRBJ2-5; 8 bases line up with TRBD2. With 3 bases clipped from V and 2 bases from J, the junction kept 6 bases outside the gene matches. CDR1 is SGHRS, CDR2 YFSETQ, per germline. CDR3 length equals 15 residues. The DNA for the CDR3 is TGCGCCAGCAGCTCCCTCCGGGGGGGGCAAGAGACCCAGTACTTC. Its protein product is CASSSLRGGQETQYF.

The rearrangement uses TRBV4-1 and TRBJ2-1, with D perhaps matching TRBD1 or TRBD2 (5 bases each). There are 14 residues in the CDR3. CDR1 is MGHRA, CDR2 YSYEKL, per germline. The germline V and J ends were trimmed by 4 bases and 9 bases, with 16 bases remaining between them. CDR3 coding DNA: TGCGCCAGCAGCCGCCTTTGGGGGACGAGTGAGCAGTTCTTC. It translates to CASSRLWGTSEQFF.

This clone appeared a few times. V usage is TRBV9 and J usage is TRBJ2-3; 7 bases match TRBD1. The V gene end was trimmed by 0 bases and the J gene end by 3 bases; junction bases not matched to a gene: 4. Germline CDR1 SGDLS, CDR2 YYNGEE. There are 15 residues in the CDR3. This chain's CDR3 is CASSVGGGQTDTQYF. The CDR3 nucleotides read TGTGCCAGCAGCGTAGGAGGGGGCCAAACAGATACGCAGTATTTT.

This clone was seen a handful of times. The chain has TRBV29-1 and TRBJ2-2; D is possibly TRBD1 (6 bases). Deletions cut 7 bases from V and 3 bases from J, with 12 bases between. Germline loops: CDR1 SQVTM, CDR2 ANQGSEA. This CDR3 is built from 13 residues. The CDR3 here is CSGKGVDTGELFF. CDR3 in DNA: TGCAGCGGGAAGGGGGTTGACACCGGGGAGCTGTTTTTT.

This clone was detected a few times. The chain employs TRBV6-6 and TRBJ2-2; TRBD2 might be the D (5 bases). The germline V gene has CDR1 MNHNY and CDR2 SVGAGI (reference sequence). V was shortened by 7 bases and J by 4 bases, with 10 bases between the two germline ends. The CDR3 extends over 13 amino acids. CDR3 region: CASTNRGTGELFF. CDR3 in DNA: TGTGCCAGCACCAATCGGGGCACCGGGGAGCTGTTTTTT.

The genes are TRBV15 and TRBJ2-2, with D hard to call. Per germline, CDR1 LNHNV and CDR2 YYDKDF (reference sequence). V shed 3 bases and J shed 6 bases, with 20 bases lying between them. CDR3 length: 17 amino acids. The CDR3 reads CATSRDRAWVGSGELFF. In nucleotides, the CDR3 is TGTGCCACCAGCAGGGATCGTGCTTGGGTCGGATCCGGGGAGCTGTTTTTT.

The V gene is TRBV4-3, the J gene TRBJ2-7, with no clear D. The CDR3 length is 13 residues. V lost 4 bases and J 6 bases, leaving 13 bases between the germline ends. Germline CDR1 reads LGHNA; CDR2 reads YSLEER. The CDR3 region is CASSPSSLGEQYF. Written as DNA, the CDR3 is TGCGCCAGCAGCCCCTCCAGCCTCGGCGAGCAGTACTTC.

This rearrangement joins TRBV15 to TRBJ1-1; no definite D call. Germline loops: CDR1 LNHNV, CDR2 YYDKDF (reference sequence). V was cut by 1 base and J by 10 bases, with 10 bases left in between. There are 12 residues in the CDR3. The CDR3 loop is CATSRGSGSAFF. The CDR3, as DNA: TGTGCCACCAGCAGAGGTAGTGGGTCAGCTTTCTTT.

This chain joins TRBV6-5 and TRBJ2-1; D possibly matches TRBD1 or TRBD2 (5 bases each). The germline V and J ends were trimmed by 5 bases and 6 bases, with 14 bases remaining between them. The CDR3 covers 14 residues. Germline V lookup: CDR1 MNHEY, CDR2 SVGAGI. The CDR3, as DNA: TGTGCCAGCAGTGCGCTCAGAGGGGTCAATGAGCAGTTCTTC. Translated: CASSALRGVNEQFF.

The CDR3 DNA reads TGTGCCAGCAGCTTAGATCAACAGGGGATTGGGGCCAACGTCCTGACTTTC. Translation: CASSLDQQGIGANVLTF. The chain links TRBV11-2 to TRBJ2-6, with 7 bases fitting TRBD1. The germline V gene has CDR1 SGHAT and CDR2 FQNNGV. CDR3 size: 17 residues. J lost 3 bases, V lost 0 bases, and 5 bases had no gene match.

The CDR3 sequence is CASSLGWGGSTEAFF. The DNA of the CDR3 is TGTGCCAGCAGCTTAGGCTGGGGGGGTAGCACTGAAGCTTTCTTT. The chain employs TRBV7-2 and TRBJ1-1; D may be TRBD1 (5 bases). Germline loops: CDR1 SGHTA, CDR2 FQGNSA. This CDR3 is built from 15 residues. The ends were cut back, 1 base at V and 4 bases at J, with 13 bases in the middle.

The rearrangement uses TRBV27 and TRBJ2-7; D gene uncertain. V gave up 5 bases and J gave up 3 bases, with 8 bases separating them. The CDR3 runs 12 residues. Germline CDR1 is MNHEY and CDR2 is SMNVEV (reference sequence). The CDR3 nucleotides read TGTGCCAGCAGTCCTAATCTCTACGAGCAGTACTTC. This translates into CASSPNLYEQYF.

V is TRBV2 and J is TRBJ1-2, with a tentative D call TRBD1 (6 bases). V lost 6 bases to trimming and J lost 5 bases, with 16 bases between them. The CDR3 spans 14 residues. Per germline, CDR1 SNHLY and CDR2 FYNNEI. CDR3 sequence (DNA): TGTGCCAGCAGGGGAGGACAGAGAGCTTATGGCTACACCTTC. Its protein product is CASRGGQRAYGYTF.